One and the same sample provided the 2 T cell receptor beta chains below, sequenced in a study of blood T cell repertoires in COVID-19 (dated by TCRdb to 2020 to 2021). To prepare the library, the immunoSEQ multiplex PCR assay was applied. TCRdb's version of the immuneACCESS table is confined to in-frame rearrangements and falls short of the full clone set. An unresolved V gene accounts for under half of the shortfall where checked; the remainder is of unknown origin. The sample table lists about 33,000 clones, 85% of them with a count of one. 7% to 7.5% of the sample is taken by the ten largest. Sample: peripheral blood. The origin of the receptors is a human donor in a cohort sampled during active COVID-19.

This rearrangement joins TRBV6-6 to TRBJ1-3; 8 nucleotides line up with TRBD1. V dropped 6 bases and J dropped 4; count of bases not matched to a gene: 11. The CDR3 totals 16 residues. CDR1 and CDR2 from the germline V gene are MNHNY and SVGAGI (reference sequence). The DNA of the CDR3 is TGTGCCAGCAGCGCAGACAGGGGATTAGCGGGAAACACCATATATTTT. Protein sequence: CASSADRGLAGNTIYF.

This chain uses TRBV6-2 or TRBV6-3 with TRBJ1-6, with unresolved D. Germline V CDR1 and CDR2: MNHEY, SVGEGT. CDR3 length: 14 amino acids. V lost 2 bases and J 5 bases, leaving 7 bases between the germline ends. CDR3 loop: CASSYGQNNSPLHF. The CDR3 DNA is TGTGCCAGCAGTTACGGGCAAAATAATTCACCCCTCCACTTT.